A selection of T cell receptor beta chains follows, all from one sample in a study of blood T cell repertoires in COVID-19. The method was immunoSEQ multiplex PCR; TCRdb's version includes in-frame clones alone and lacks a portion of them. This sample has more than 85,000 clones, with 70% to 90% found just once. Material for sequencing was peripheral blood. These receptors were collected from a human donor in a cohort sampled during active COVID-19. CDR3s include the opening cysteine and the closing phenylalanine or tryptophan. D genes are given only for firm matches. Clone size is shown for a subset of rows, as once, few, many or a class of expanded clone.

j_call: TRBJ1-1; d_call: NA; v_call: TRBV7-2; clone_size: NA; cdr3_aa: CASSSSTGNTEAFF; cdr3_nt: TGTGCCAGCAGCTCCTCCACAGGGAACACTGAAGCTTTCTTT
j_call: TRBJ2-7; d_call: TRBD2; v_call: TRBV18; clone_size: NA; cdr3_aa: CASSPGTSGEQYF; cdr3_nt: TGTGCCAGCTCCCCTGGGACTAGCGGCGAGCAGTACTTC
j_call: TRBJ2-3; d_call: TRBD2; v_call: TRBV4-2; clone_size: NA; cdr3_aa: CASSQAGGPADTQYF; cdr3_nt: TGTGCCAGCAGCCAAGCGGGGGGGCCAGCAGATACGCAGTATTTT
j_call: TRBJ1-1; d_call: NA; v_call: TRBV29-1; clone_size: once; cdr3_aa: CSVFGVSKGGLGPEAFF; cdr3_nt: TGCAGCGTTTTCGGAGTCTCTAAAGGCGGACTCGGCCCTGAAGCTTTCTTT
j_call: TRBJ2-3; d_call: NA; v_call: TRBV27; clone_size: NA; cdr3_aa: CASSFLQGSTDTQYF; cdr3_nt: TGTGCCAGCAGTTTTTTGCAGGGGAGCACAGATACGCAGTATTTT
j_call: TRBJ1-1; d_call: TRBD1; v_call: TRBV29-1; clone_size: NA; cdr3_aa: CSVVGSGGAEGAFF; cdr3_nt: TGCAGCGTTGTTGGTTCAGGGGGCGCCGAGGGAGCTTTCTTT
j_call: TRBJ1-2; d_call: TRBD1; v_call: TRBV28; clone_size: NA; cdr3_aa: CASSSRTGVPTVPSHTF; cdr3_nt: TGTGCCAGCAGTTCCCGGACAGGGGTCCCAACAGTGCCTAGTCACACCTTC
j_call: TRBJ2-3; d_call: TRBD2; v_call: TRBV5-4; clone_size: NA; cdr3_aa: CASSLRTSGSADTQYF; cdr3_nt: TGTGCCAGCAGCCTCCGGACTAGCGGGTCGGCAGATACGCAGTATTTT
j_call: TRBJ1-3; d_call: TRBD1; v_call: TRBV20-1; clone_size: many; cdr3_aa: CSASQGAGNTIYF; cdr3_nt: TGCAGTGCTAGTCAGGGGGCTGGAAACACCATATATTTT
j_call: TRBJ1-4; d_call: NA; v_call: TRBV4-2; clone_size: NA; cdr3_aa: CASSPGLTNRANEKLFF; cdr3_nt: TGTGCCAGCAGCCCCGGACTTACAAACCGGGCTAATGAAAAACTGTTTTTT
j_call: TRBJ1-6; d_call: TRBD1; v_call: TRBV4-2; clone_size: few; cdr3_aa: CASSQDRDRANSPLHF; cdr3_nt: TGTGCCAGCAGCCAAGACCGGGACAGGGCTAATTCACCCCTCCACTTT
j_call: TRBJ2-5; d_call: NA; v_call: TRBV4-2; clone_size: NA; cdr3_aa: CASSQGEEGTQYF; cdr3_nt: TGTGCCAGCAGCCAGGGAGAAGAAGGGACCCAGTACTTC
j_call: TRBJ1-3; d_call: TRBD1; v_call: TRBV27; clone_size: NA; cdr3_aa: CASSPGTGLNTIYF; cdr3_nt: TGTGCCAGCAGTCCAGGGACAGGATTAAACACCATATATTTT
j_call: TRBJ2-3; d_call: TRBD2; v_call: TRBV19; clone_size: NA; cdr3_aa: CASRWGTSGTDTQYF; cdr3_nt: TGTGCCAGTAGATGGGGGACTAGCGGGACAGATACGCAGTATTTT
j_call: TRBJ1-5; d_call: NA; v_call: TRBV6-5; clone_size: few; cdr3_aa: CASRARGDNQPQHF; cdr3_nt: TGTGCCAGCAGGGCCAGGGGAGATAATCAGCCCCAGCATTTT
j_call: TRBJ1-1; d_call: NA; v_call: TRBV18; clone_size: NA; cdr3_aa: CASSLRSGETTEAFF; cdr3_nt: TGTGCCAGCTCACTCCGCTCCGGGGAGACGACTGAAGCTTTCTTT
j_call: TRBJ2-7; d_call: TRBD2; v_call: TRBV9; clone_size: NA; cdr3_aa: CASSSSTSGGSSPPREQYF; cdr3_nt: TGTGCCAGCAGCTCTTCGACTAGCGGGGGGTCTAGCCCCCCGCGGGAGCAGTACTTC
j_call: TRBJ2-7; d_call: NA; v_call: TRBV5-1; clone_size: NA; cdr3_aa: CASSLGQTGSYEQYF; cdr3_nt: TGCGCCAGCAGCCTAGGTCAGACGGGCTCCTACGAGCAGTACTTC
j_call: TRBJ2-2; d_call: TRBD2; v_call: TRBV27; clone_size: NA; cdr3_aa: CASSPLAGGNTGELFF; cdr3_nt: TGTGCCAGCAGTCCCTTAGCGGGGGGTAACACCGGGGAGCTGTTTTTT
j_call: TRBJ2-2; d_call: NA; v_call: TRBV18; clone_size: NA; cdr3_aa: CASSPPSGTGELFF; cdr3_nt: TGTGCCAGCTCACCACCATCGGGGACCGGGGAGCTGTTTTTT
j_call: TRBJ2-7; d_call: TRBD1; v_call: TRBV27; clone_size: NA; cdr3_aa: CASSLGDSGSYEQYF; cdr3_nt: TGTGCCAGCAGTTTAGGGGACAGTGGATCCTACGAGCAGTACTTC
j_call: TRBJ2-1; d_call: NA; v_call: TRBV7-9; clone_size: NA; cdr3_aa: CASSSVADYNEQFF; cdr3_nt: TGTGCCAGCAGCTCTGTAGCGGATTACAATGAGCAGTTCTTC
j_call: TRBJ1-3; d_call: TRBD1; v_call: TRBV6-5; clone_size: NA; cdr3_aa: CASNSGGSGNTIYF; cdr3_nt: TGTGCCAGCAACTCAGGGGGGTCTGGAAACACCATATATTTT
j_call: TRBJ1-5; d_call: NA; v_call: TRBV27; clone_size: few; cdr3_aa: CASSQMGGVQPQHF; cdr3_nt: TGTGCCAGCAGTCAGATGGGGGGGGTTCAGCCCCAGCATTTT
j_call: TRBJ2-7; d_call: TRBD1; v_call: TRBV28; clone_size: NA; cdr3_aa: CASSSPGGPFYEQYF; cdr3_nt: TGTGCCAGCAGTTCCCCAGGGGGCCCTTTTTACGAGCAGTACTTC
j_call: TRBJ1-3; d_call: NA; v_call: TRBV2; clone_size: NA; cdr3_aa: CASSLSSGNTIYF; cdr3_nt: TGTGCCAGCAGTTTGAGCTCTGGAAACACCATATATTTT
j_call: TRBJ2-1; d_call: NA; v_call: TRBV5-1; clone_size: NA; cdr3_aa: CASMEGAAYNEQFF; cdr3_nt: TGCGCCAGCATGGAGGGGGCCGCCTACAATGAGCAGTTCTTC
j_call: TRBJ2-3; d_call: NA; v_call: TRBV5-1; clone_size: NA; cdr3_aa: CASSLSLAYTDTQYF; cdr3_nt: TGCGCCAGCAGCTTAAGTCTAGCTTATACAGATACGCAGTATTTT
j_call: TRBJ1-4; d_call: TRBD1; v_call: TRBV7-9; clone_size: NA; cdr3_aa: CASSLDRTGGKLFF; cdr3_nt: TGTGCCAGCAGCTTAGACAGAACAGGGGGAAAACTGTTTTTT
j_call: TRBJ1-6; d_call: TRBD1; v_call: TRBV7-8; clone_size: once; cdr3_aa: CASNLQGASSPLHF; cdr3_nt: TGTGCCAGCAATCTACAGGGGGCTAGTTCACCCCTCCACTTT
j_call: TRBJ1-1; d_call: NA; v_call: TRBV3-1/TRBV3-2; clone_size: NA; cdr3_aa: CASATTTVNTEAFF; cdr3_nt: TGTGCCAGCGCGACAACAACCGTGAACACTGAAGCTTTCTTT
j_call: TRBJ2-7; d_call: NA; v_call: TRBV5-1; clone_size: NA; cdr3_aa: CASSLNSGEQYF; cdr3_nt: TGCGCCAGCAGCTTGAACTCCGGTGAGCAGTACTTC
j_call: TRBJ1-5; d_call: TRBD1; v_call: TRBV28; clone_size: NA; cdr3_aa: CAGRTGGDSNQPQHF; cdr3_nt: TGTGCCGGACGGACAGGGGGCGATAGCAATCAGCCCCAGCATTTT
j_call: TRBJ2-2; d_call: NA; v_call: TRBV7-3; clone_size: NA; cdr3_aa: CASSSQGNTGELFF; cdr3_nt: TGTGCCAGCAGCTCCCAGGGGAACACCGGGGAGCTGTTTTTT